This entry features one TCR beta chain sequence. No antigen is known for it. The data were obtained in a study of cytomegalovirus exposure and HLA in healthy donors. Study-level information: Among the roughly 370 genotyped donors, approximately 81% were placed in the Caucasian-associated ancestry cluster. Broader study findings: TCR beta V segments were, for the most part, productive about 87% or about 30% of the time in an earlier analysis. Altogether, 150 or so TCR beta chains were recorded as cytomegalovirus-associated.

J lost 7 bases, V lost 4 bases, and 17 bases had no gene match. Germline CDR1 is SGHDN and CDR2 is FVKESK. The CDR3 covers 17 residues. PCR used 60 Vbeta primers and 13 Jbeta primers. The table came from immunoSEQ multiplex PCR; TCRdb's copy has only in-frame clones and leaves some out. The sample has about 190,000 clones, approximately 79% seen once. V usage is TRBV14 and J usage is TRBJ2-5, with 8 bases aligning to TRBD2. The TCR originated in a man between 40 and 49 years old in good health and CMV-seropositive. Sample: PBMCs. The DNA of the CDR3 is TGTGCCAGCAGCCGTACGGGACCGGGACTAGTTTTTGGGACCCAGTACTTC. It codes for CASSRTGPGLVFGTQYF.